A single sample gave rise to the 26 T cell receptor beta chains below, sequenced in a study of metastatic and nonmetastatic thyroid tumors. Ahead of thyroid surgery, no patient had received treatment of any kind. TCRdb re-analyzed the PCR reads using MiXCR. Among 3,500 to 4,500 clones listed, 30% to 45% were seen once. The sequenced material came from adjacent normal tissue. The receptor set was obtained from a male donor with papillary thyroid cancer or a benign thyroid nodule (not recorded which). Some clones in this sample may be carry-over from other donors' samples.

This CDR3 reads CAWGDVKGEKLFF. The CDR3 DNA follows: TGTGCCTGGGGCGATGTGAAGGGCGAAAAACTGTTTTTT. V usage is TRBV30 and J usage is TRBJ1-4; D call uncertain. The CDR3 contains 13 residues. CDR1 is GTSNPN, CDR2 SVGIG, per germline (reference sequence). V lost 5 bases and J lost 8, with 15 bases in between.

There are a few counts of this clone. The rearrangement links TRBV11-1 to TRBJ2-7; 7 positions agree with TRBD1. The CDR3 extends over 16 amino acids. Germline CDR1 SGHAT, CDR2 FQDESV (reference sequence). With V trimmed by 5 bases and J by 6 bases, 16 bases remained unmatched. The CDR3 sequence: CASSPDRVGLGSEQYF. The CDR3 coding sequence is TGTGCCAGCAGCCCAGACAGGGTAGGGTTAGGGAGCGAGCAGTACTTC.

This clone occurred a few times. J is TRBJ2-7 and V is TRBV2; D may be TRBD2 (6 bases). The V gene lost 6 bases and the J gene lost 1 base, with 13 bases spanning the gap. CDR3 size: 14 residues. The germline V gene has CDR1 SNHLY and CDR2 FYNNEI. Here the CDR3 reads CASRSGTQSYEQYF. The DNA of the CDR3 is TGTGCCAGCAGGTCGGGGACTCAATCCTACGAGCAGTACTTC. The full variable domain, rest sourced from reference TRBV2 and TRBJ2-7, is EPEVTQTPSHQVTQMGQEVILRCVPISNHLYFYWYRQILGQKVEFLVSFYNNEISEKSEIFDDQFSVERPDGSNFTLKIRSTKLEDSAMYFCASRSGTQSYEQYFGPGTRLTVT.

In this sample, this clone turned up once. V and J are TRBV11-2 and TRBJ2-7; tentative D call: TRBD2 (5 bases). Germline V gene data show CDR1 as SGHAT and CDR2 as FQNNGV. The CDR3 is 18 residues long. Deletions cut 1 base from V and 3 bases from J, with 22 bases between. CDR3: CASSLGKGLARPYYEQYV. As DNA, the CDR3 is TGTGCCAGCAGCTTAGGAAAAGGGTTAGCGAGACCATACTACGAGCAGTACGTC.

This clone has only a few counts. The chain is built from TRBV12-3 or TRBV12-4 and TRBJ2-6, with TRBD1 matching 9 bases. The CDR3 runs 17 residues. The ends lost 6 bases at V and 0 bases at J; junction bases unmatched: 6. CDR3 nucleotides: TGTGCCAGCAGACCCGACAGGGGGAACTCTGGGGCCAACGTCCTGACTTTC. Protein: CASRPDRGNSGANVLTF.

This clone was counted only a few times. CDR3 sequence reads: CASSLAGQGSYGYTF. CDR3 nucleotide sequence: TGTGCCAGCAGCTTAGCGGGACAGGGGTCCTATGGCTACACCTTC. The rearrangement joins TRBV7-2 to TRBJ1-2, with TRBD1 matching over 10 bases. The length of the CDR3 is 15 residues. The junction had 2 bases not matched to a gene; V was cut back by 0 bases and J by 4 bases. CDR1 and CDR2 (germline): SGHTA, FQGNSA.

This clone occurred once. This sequence joins TRBV20-1 and TRBJ1-4; TRBD1 is a possible D gene (6 bases). The germline gives CDR1 DFQATT, CDR2 SNEGSKA (reference sequence). V dropped 3 bases and J dropped 6 bases, with 14 bases sitting between them. This CDR3 is built from 14 residues. CDR3 residues: CSASHREEYEKLFF. The CDR3 coding sequence is TGCAGTGCTAGCCACAGGGAGGAGTATGAAAAACTGTTTTTT.

The chain couples TRBV5-1 to TRBJ2-1; 12 bases agree with TRBD2. The CDR3 runs 15 residues. V lost 3 bases and J lost 3; bases outside the gene matches: 1. The V gene's germline CDR1 is SGHRS and CDR2 YFSETQ. The CDR3 loop is CASSSGLAGYNEQFF. The CDR3 coding sequence is TGCGCCAGCAGCTCGGGACTAGCGGGCTACAATGAGCAGTTCTTC.

The J gene is TRBJ2-3, the V gene TRBV9; D remains unclear. The V and J ends lost 2 bases and 6 bases respectively, with 13 bases between them. The V gene's germline CDR1 is SGDLS and CDR2 YYNGEE. The CDR3 sequence is 14 residues long. CDR3 loop: CASSVEDVTDTQYF. The CDR3 coding sequence is TGTGCCAGCAGCGTTGAGGACGTTACGGATACGCAGTATTTT.

J is TRBJ1-3 and V is TRBV2; TRBD1 might be the D (6 bases). The V gene lost 4 bases and the J gene lost 2 bases, with 6 bases spanning the gap. The CDR3 sequence is 13 residues long. Germline assignment: CDR1 SNHLY and CDR2 FYNNEI. The CDR3 DNA follows: TGTGCCAGCAGTGGGACAGCTGGAAACACCATATATTTT. It translates to CASSGTAGNTIYF.

This clone showed up just a few times. CDR3 residues: CSAFKRTQGPEQYF. In nucleotides, the CDR3 is TGCAGTGCTTTTAAGCGGACACAGGGACCCGAGCAGTACTTC. The rearrangement links TRBV20-1 to TRBJ2-7; D is perhaps TRBD1 (6 bases). The CDR3 covers 14 residues. Between the trimmed V and J ends, which lost 5 bases and 6 bases, there was a span of 20 bases. The germline V gene has CDR1 DFQATT and CDR2 SNEGSKA (reference sequence).

The V gene is TRBV20-1, the J gene TRBJ1-5, with D possibly being TRBD1 (5 bases). V gave up 1 base and J gave up 4 bases, with 14 bases separating them. There are 15 residues in the CDR3. Germline V gene sequence: CDR1 DFQATT, CDR2 SNEGSKA (reference sequence). The CDR3 DNA follows: TGCAGTGCTAGAGTCCCGGGACCGGCAAATCAGCCCCAGCATTTT. It yields the protein CSARVPGPANQPQHF.

This clone was detected only a few times. Different DNA sequences within this sample yield the same CDR3. The chain links TRBV30 to TRBJ2-7, with TRBD1 matching 7 bases. Per germline, CDR1 GTSNPN and CDR2 SVGIG (reference sequence). V dropped 0 bases and J dropped 4; count of bases not matched to a gene: 6. This CDR3 region has 14 residues. CDR3 sequence: CAWSVSGTAYEQYF. The CDR3 DNA reads TGTGCCTGGAGTGTTTCCGGGACAGCTTACGAGCAGTACTTC.

This clone turned up a few times. V gene TRBV20-1 combines with J gene TRBJ2-7; a weak D match, TRBD1 (6 bases). The CDR3 spans 15 residues. Germline V CDR1 and CDR2: DFQATT, SNEGSKA (reference sequence). V lost 3 bases to trimming and J lost 5 bases, with 20 bases between them. This chain's CDR3 is CSARGACGQTDEQYF. The CDR3 DNA reads TGCAGTGCTAGGGGGGCTTGCGGCCAAACCGACGAGCAGTACTTC.

V gene TRBV9 combines with J gene TRBJ1-1; TRBD1 matches at 7 bases. V was clipped by 0 bases and J by 0 bases; unmatched bases: 5. CDR3 length: 16 amino acids. The V gene's germline CDR1 is SGDLS and CDR2 YYNGEE. CDR3 sequence (DNA): TGTGCCAGCAGCGTAGAGCCTACAGGGGTGAACACTGAAGCTTTCTTT. Translated, it gives CASSVEPTGVNTEAFF.

The J gene is TRBJ2-2, the V gene TRBV18; D remains unclear. The CDR3 contains 13 residues. V was shortened by 4 bases and J by 5 bases, with 8 bases between the two germline ends. CDR1 is KGHSH, CDR2 LQKENI, per germline. The CDR3 is CASSLLKTGELFF. DNA of the CDR3: TGTGCCAGCTCACTTTTAAAAACCGGGGAGCTGTTTTTT.

This clone is classed as large. The rearrangement uses TRBV28 and TRBJ2-7, with D perhaps being TRBD1 or TRBD2 (6 bases each). The CDR3 loop spans 14 amino acids. The V end lost 6 bases, the J end lost 5 bases, and 17 bases lay between the germline ends. CDR1 MDHEN and CDR2 SYDVKM come from the germline V gene. The CDR3 DNA reads as TGTGCCAGCAGCACTCCTTCCGGGGGCAACGAGCAGTACTTC. It yields the protein CASSTPSGGNEQYF.

The chain combines TRBV6-1 with TRBJ2-7; D possibly uses TRBD1 or TRBD2 (5 bases each). The ends were cut back, 2 bases at V and 7 bases at J, with 12 bases in the middle. CDR1 and CDR2 from the germline V gene are MNHNS and SASEGT. The CDR3 contains 13 residues. In DNA, the CDR3 is TGTGCCAGCAGTGAATGGGGGAACGGTGAGCAGTACTTC. It specifies CASSEWGNGEQYF.

This clone came up a few times. The V call is TRBV20-1, the J call TRBJ1-5; TRBD1 matches 9 bases. The CDR3 runs to 15 residues. Germline assignment: CDR1 DFQATT and CDR2 SNEGSKA (reference sequence). V was clipped by 5 bases and J by 7 bases; unmatched bases: 12. DNA for the CDR3: TGCAGTGCTCTGAACGGACAGGGGCTGGGGCAGCCCCAGCATTTT. It translates to CSALNGQGLGQPQHF.

The rearrangement links TRBV5-1 to TRBJ2-3; 12 nucleotides align to TRBD1. The CDR3 runs to 17 residues. V dropped 2 bases and J dropped 6; count of bases not matched to a gene: 10. Germline lookup yields CDR1 SGHRS and CDR2 YFSETQ. Here the CDR3 reads CASSFVTGTGGFDTQYF. CDR3 in DNA: TGCGCCAGCAGCTTCGTCACCGGGACAGGGGGCTTCGATACGCAGTATTTT.

The V and J genes are TRBV5-4 and TRBJ1-5; TRBD1 aligns across 9 bases. The J segment lost 4 bases and the V segment lost 6 bases, leaving 14 bases of the junction unmatched. The length of the CDR3 is 17 residues. The germline gives CDR1 SGHNT, CDR2 YYREEE (reference sequence). CDR3 region: CASTYSDRTGANQPQHF. As DNA, the CDR3 is TGTGCCAGCACCTACTCTGATAGGACAGGGGCAAATCAGCCCCAGCATTTT. The full variable domain, completed using reference TRBV5-4 and TRBJ1-5, is ETGVTQSPTHLIKTRGQQVTLRCSSQSGHNTVSWYQQALGQGPQFIFQYYREEENGRGNFPPRFSGLQFPNYSSELNVNALELDDSALYLCASTYSDRTGANQPQHFGDGTRLSIL.

This clone was seen more than once but under ten times. This rearrangement joins TRBV5-1 to TRBJ2-2; 8 bases align to TRBD2. Germline lookup yields CDR1 SGHRS and CDR2 YFSETQ. The V segment lost 0 bases and the J segment 2 bases; nucleotides outside the gene matches: 3. This CDR3 contains 16 residues. The CDR3 sequence is CASSLELAANTGELFF. As DNA, the CDR3 is TGCGCCAGCAGCTTGGAACTAGCGGCCAACACCGGGGAGCTGTTTTTT.

On this clone itself: Its ends do not fully match the called genes, so a read error is possible. This chain links TRBV20-1 with TRBJ2-7, with 7 bases aligning to TRBD1. The germline V gene encodes CDR1 DFQATT and CDR2 SNEGSKA (reference sequence). There are 12 residues in the CDR3. In nucleotides, the CDR3 is TGCAGTGTTCCCGACAGGGTCTACGATCAGTACTTC. This gives the protein CSVPDRVYDQYF.

This clone was detected a few times. The rearrangement uses TRBV28 and TRBJ1-2; the D gene is possibly TRBD1 (5 bases). This CDR3 has 16 residues. Germline V gives CDR1 MDHEN, CDR2 SYDVKM. V was pared by 7 bases and J by 2 bases, with 20 bases between. CDR3 region: CASTPPRGKPNYGYTF. The CDR3 bases are TGTGCCAGCACCCCCCCGAGGGGTAAACCAAACTATGGCTACACCTTC.

The V call is TRBV5-6, the J call TRBJ2-7, with 8 nucleotides matching TRBD2. CDR3 length equals 17 residues. Germline V gives CDR1 SGHDT, CDR2 YYEEEE. J gave up 5 bases and V 4 bases, and 17 bases lay outside the gene matches. CDR3 bases: TGTGCCAGCAGCACCCCCCCCAAGGGACTAGGCCAGAACGAGCAGTACTTC. Translating it yields CASSTPPKGLGQNEQYF.

The rearrangement uses TRBV20-1 and TRBJ2-7; 7 bases fit TRBD2. The CDR3 has 14 residues. V lost 1 base and J lost 6; bases outside the gene matches: 9. Germline-derived CDR1 and CDR2 are DFQATT and SNEGSKA (reference sequence). The CDR3 sequence: CSARVRAGKIEQYF. CDR3 DNA sequence: TGCAGTGCTAGAGTTCGAGCGGGAAAGATCGAGCAGTACTTC.